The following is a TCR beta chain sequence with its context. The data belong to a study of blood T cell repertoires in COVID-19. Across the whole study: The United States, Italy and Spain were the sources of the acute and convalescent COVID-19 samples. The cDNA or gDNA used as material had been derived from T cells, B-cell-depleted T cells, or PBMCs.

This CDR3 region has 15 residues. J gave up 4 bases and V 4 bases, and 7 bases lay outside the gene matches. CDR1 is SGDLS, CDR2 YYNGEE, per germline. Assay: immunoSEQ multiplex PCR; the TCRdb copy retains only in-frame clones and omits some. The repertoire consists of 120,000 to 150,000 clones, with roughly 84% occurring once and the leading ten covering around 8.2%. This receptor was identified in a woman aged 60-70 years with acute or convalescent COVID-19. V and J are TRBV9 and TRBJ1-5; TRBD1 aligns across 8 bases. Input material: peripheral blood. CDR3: CASSSSGGKNQPQHF. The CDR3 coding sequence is TGTGCCAGCAGCTCATCAGGGGGCAAGAATCAGCCCCAGCATTTT.